This T cell receptor beta chain stems from a study of T cell changes during pregnancy in multiple sclerosis. This clone showed up just once. TCRdb's copy holds only in-frame clones and misses some; the assay was immunoSEQ multiplex PCR. Of some 44,000 clones listed, 88% were seen once; the top ten hold roughly 1.2%. This CDR3 has 15 residues. The germline V gene encodes CDR1 LNHDA and CDR2 SQIVND (reference sequence). Between the trimmed V and J ends, which lost 10 bases and 0 bases, there was a span of 13 bases. The source of this sequence is a female donor with multiple sclerosis, enrolled in a pregnancy study. J is TRBJ2-6 and V is TRBV19, with D perhaps TRBD1 (6 bases). The material sequenced was CD4+ T cells from peripheral blood mononuclear cells, taken in the second trimester of pregnancy. Here the CDR3 DNA reads TGTGCCATCTTCTGGACAGCCTCTGGGGCCAACGTCCTGACTTTC. It is translated as CAIFWTASGANVLTF.